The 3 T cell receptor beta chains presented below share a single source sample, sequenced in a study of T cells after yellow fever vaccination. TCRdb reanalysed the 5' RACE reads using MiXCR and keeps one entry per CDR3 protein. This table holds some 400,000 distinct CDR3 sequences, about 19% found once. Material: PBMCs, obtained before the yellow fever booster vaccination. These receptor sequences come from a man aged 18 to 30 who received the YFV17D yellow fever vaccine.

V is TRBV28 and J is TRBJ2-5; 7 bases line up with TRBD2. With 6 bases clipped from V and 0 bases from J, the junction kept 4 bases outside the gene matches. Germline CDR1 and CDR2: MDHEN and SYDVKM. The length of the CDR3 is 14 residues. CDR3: CASSRRGYQETQYF. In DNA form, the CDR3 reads TGTGCCAGCAGCAGGCGGGGGTACCAAGAGACCCAGTACTTC.

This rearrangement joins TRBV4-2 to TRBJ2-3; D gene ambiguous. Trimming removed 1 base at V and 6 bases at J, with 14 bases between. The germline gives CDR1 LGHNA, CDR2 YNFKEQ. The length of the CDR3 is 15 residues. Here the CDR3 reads CASSQGGGAADTQYF. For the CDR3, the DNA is TGTGCCAGCAGCCAAGGAGGCGGAGCCGCGGATACGCAGTATTTT.

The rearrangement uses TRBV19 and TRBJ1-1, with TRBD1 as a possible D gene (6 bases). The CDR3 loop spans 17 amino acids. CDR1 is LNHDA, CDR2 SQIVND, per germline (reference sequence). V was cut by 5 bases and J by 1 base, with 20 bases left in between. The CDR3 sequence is CASSPRTENRRNTEAFF. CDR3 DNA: TGTGCCAGTAGTCCACGGACAGAAAATCGGAGGAACACTGAAGCTTTCTTT.